Given below is one T cell receptor (beta chain) in context. Method: immunoSEQ multiplex PCR; TCRdb's copy keeps in-frame clones and lacks some. The sample contains 410,000 or so clones, roughly 90% of which appear only once. The record originates from a study of blood T cell repertoires in COVID-19. V shed 4 bases and J shed 4 bases, with 5 bases lying between them. Germline loops: CDR1 LGHNT, CDR2 FRNRAP. CDR3 size: 13 residues. The gene calls are TRBV12-5 and TRBJ2-6; no clear D gene. The clonotype comes from a woman in her 40s with COVID-19, enrolled during active disease. Sequenced input: peripheral blood. As DNA, the CDR3 is TGTGCTAGTGGTTCGTCCGGGGCCAACGTCCTGACTTTC. Translating gives CASGSSGANVLTF.